This T cell receptor beta chain was retrieved from a study of human CD8 memory T cell subsets. Regarding the study as a whole: Effector memory subsets were less diverse than the similarly diverse stem-like memory and precursor exhausted subsets.

The CDR3 loop spans 17 amino acids. Germline V gene sequence: CDR1 MNHEY, CDR2 SMNVEV (reference sequence). Healthy donors' buffy coats yielded the PBMC. Researchers made TCR beta libraries via UMI-labeled 5' RACE. TCRdb re-called the 5' RACE reads; one entry per CDR3 protein, DNA not given. Reported are about 6,700 distinct CDR3 sequences; the ten largest clones contain approximately 25%. On this clonotype itself: Antigen specificity is unknown.

This TCR was sampled from a human donor in good health. Sample: CD8+ T cells from PBMCs. V and J are TRBV27 and TRBJ2-1; the D call from TCRdb, TRBD2, cannot be confirmed without DNA. Here the CDR3 reads CASSFGRASGPYNEQFF.